Listed here are 26 T cell receptor beta chains from one sample, sequenced in a study of cytomegalovirus exposure and HLA in healthy donors. The PCR contained 60 Vbeta and 13 Jbeta primers. Sequencing was performed with immunoSEQ multiplex PCR; in TCRdb, only in-frame clones are kept and a portion is missing. The table has under 120,000 clones, about 80% seen once. Sequencing input: PBMCs. The receptors here all came from a woman aged 40 to 55 in good health and CMV-seronegative.

The sample holds a few counts of this clone. V gene TRBV6-6 combines with J gene TRBJ1-1, with D maybe TRBD1 (5 bases). Trimming stripped 4 bases from V and 10 bases from J, with 13 bases between. Germline V gives CDR1 MNHNY, CDR2 SVGAGI (reference sequence). This CDR3 region has 12 residues. The CDR3 region has the DNA TGTGCCAGCAGTTCTCCGGGAGGGGCAGCTTTCTTT. Amino acids: CASSSPGGAAFF.

The rearrangement joins TRBV20-1 to TRBJ2-3, with a tentative D call TRBD1 (5 bases). In germline, CDR1 is DFQATT, CDR2 SNEGSKA (reference sequence). Trimming removed 5 bases from V and 8 bases from J, with 11 bases in between. CDR3 length: 11 amino acids. CDR3 loop: CSAQRRGTQYF. The DNA of the CDR3 is TGCAGTGCTCAGAGAAGGGGTACGCAGTATTTT.

The V and J genes are TRBV28 and TRBJ2-5; the match to TRBD1 covers 8 bases. The CDR3 sequence is 14 residues long. The V gene end was trimmed by 5 bases and the J gene end by 5 bases; junction bases not matched to a gene: 7. From germline, CDR1 is MDHEN and CDR2 SYDVKM. CDR3 sequence reads: CASSLPGGAETQYF. Here the CDR3 DNA reads TGTGCCAGCAGTCTTCCAGGGGGCGCGGAGACCCAGTACTTC.

The chain employs TRBV7-2 and TRBJ2-1; D remains unclear. This CDR3 is 14 amino acids long. Germline V gives CDR1 SGHTA, CDR2 FQGNSA. The V gene lost 5 bases and the J gene lost 4 bases, with 12 bases spanning the gap. CDR3 in amino acids: CASSLYSSYNEQFF. The CDR3 nucleotides read TGTGCCAGCAGCCTATATTCTAGTTACAATGAGCAGTTCTTC. The entire variable domain, with the rest obtained from reference TRBV7-2 and TRBJ2-1, is as follows: GAGVSQSPSNKVTEKGKDVELRCDPISGHTALYWYRQSLGQGLEFLIYFQGNSAPDKSGLPSDRFSAERTGGSVSTLTIQRTQQEDSAVYLCASSLYSSYNEQFFGPGTRLTVL.

This clone came up once. The junction departs from germline at one end; a sequencing error may be responsible. The chain uses TRBV7-9 and TRBJ1-6; D gene ambiguous. Germline-derived CDR1 and CDR2 are SEHNR and FQNEAQ (reference sequence). The CDR3 is made up of 16 amino acids. The CDR3 DNA reads as TGTGCCAGCAGCTATCCCGGGTCCTCCCATAATTCACCCCTCCACTTT. It specifies CASSYPGSSHNSPLHF.

Here the CDR3 reads CASSLWSGTDTQYF. CDR3 in DNA: TGTGCCAGCAGTTTATGGTCGGGCACAGATACGCAGTATTTT. V usage is TRBV28 and J usage is TRBJ2-3; the D is unclear. Germline CDR1 MDHEN, CDR2 SYDVKM. The V and J ends lost 0 bases and 1 base respectively, with 5 bases between them. The length of the CDR3 is 14 residues. The whole variable domain, remainder taken from reference TRBV28 and TRBJ2-3, is DVKVTQSSRYLVKRTGEKVFLECVQDMDHENMFWYRQDPGLGLRLIYFSYDVKMKEKGDIPEGYSVSREKKERFSLILESASTNQTSMYLCASSLWSGTDTQYFGPGTRLTVL.

The chain couples TRBV5-1 to TRBJ2-1; 10 bases match TRBD2. CDR1 SGHRS and CDR2 YFSETQ come from the germline V gene. V lost 8 bases, J lost 5 bases, and 7 bases stayed unmatched. The CDR3 contains 14 residues. The CDR3 nucleotides are TGCGCCAGTCAGCGGGAGGGCTGGGACAATGAGCAGTTCTTC. Its protein product is CASQREGWDNEQFF.

This clone was detected only a few times. The V and J genes are TRBV9 and TRBJ2-1, with TRBD1 identical over 8 bases. Germline CDR1 and CDR2: SGDLS and YYNGEE. CDR3 length: 13 residues. Trimming cost V 4 bases and J 8 bases; bases outside gene matches: 5. The CDR3 bases are TGTGCCAGCAGCCCAGGGGGCGGCGATGAGCAGTTCTTC. This gives the protein CASSPGGGDEQFF.

The genes are TRBV6-6 and TRBJ2-7; the match to TRBD2 covers 7 bases. V trimming: 6 bases; J trimming: 5 bases; junction bases outside the gene matches: 10. The CDR3 covers 14 residues. CDR1 and CDR2 from the germline V gene are MNHNY and SVGAGI (reference sequence). DNA for the CDR3: TGTGCCAGCAGCCGAGCGGGACCTGGCAACGAGCAGTACTTC. This gives the protein CASSRAGPGNEQYF.

The chain carries TRBV30 and TRBJ2-7; 9 bases line up with TRBD1. The CDR3 extends over 13 amino acids. J was trimmed by 1 base and V by 7 bases; bases with no gene match: 5. Germline lookup yields CDR1 GTSNPN and CDR2 SVGIG (reference sequence). CDR3 in amino acids: CASKDRGSYEQYF. The CDR3 DNA follows: TGTGCCTCAAAGGACAGGGGATCCTACGAGCAGTACTTC.

With respect to this clone: Compared with germline, one end of the junction differs, possibly owing to a read error. The chain carries TRBV10-3 and TRBJ1-6; maybe TRBD1 (6 bases). The germline V gene has CDR1 ENHRY and CDR2 SYGVKD. This CDR3 is built from 17 residues. The CDR3 region has the DNA TGTGCCATCAGTGAGTCGATTCGCAGGGGCTATGATTCACCCCTCCACTTT. Its translation: CAISESIRRGYDSPLHF.

The chain employs TRBV11-2 and TRBJ2-1, with 7 bases that match TRBD2. Germline V gene sequence: CDR1 SGHAT, CDR2 FQNNGV. The CDR3 is 16 amino acids. V gave up 1 base and J gave up 4 bases; unmatched junction bases: 7. CDR3 sequence reads: CASSLVRGGPYNEQFF. In nucleotides, the CDR3 is TGTGCCAGCAGCTTAGTTCGGGGAGGGCCGTACAATGAGCAGTTCTTC.

The chain carries TRBV5-6 and TRBJ1-1; D perhaps matches TRBD1 (5 bases). The V end lost 6 bases, the J end lost 0 bases, and 21 bases lay between the germline ends. In germline, CDR1 is SGHDT, CDR2 YYEEEE. CDR3 length: 17 amino acids. The CDR3 DNA reads TGTGCCAGCACCATTGTGGGAGGGGCCCTACTGAACACTGAAGCTTTCTTT. Protein product: CASTIVGGALLNTEAFF.

The chain joins TRBV25-1 to TRBJ1-1; 11 bases agree with TRBD1. There are 15 residues in the CDR3. V was clipped by 2 bases and J by 5 bases; unmatched bases: 4. Germline loops: CDR1 MGHDK, CDR2 SYGVNS. The CDR3 region is CASSETGQGGTEAFF. The DNA for the CDR3 is TGTGCCAGCAGTGAAACGGGACAGGGGGGAACTGAAGCTTTCTTT.

The chain employs TRBV23-1 and TRBJ1-3, with a weak D call TRBD1 (6 bases). TRBV23-1 is noted as an ORF with a role that remains uncertain. Trimming took 2 bases from V and 0 from J, leaving 11 bases between them. This CDR3 region has 16 residues. CDR3 residues: CASSQKDRLSGNTIYF. The CDR3 bases are TGCGCCAGCAGTCAAAAAGACAGGCTCTCTGGAAACACCATATATTTT.

The rearrangement joins TRBV2 to TRBJ1-2; 8 nucleotides line up with TRBD1. V dropped 9 bases and J dropped 1; count of bases not matched to a gene: 10. Germline CDR1 and CDR2: SNHLY and FYNNEI. This CDR3 is built from 15 residues. CDR3: CASEVGTGHNYGYTF. In DNA, the CDR3 is TGTGCCAGTGAAGTCGGGACAGGCCATAACTATGGCTACACCTTC.

The chain employs TRBV2 and TRBJ2-3; 9 bases are a match to TRBD2. The CDR3 spans 14 residues. Looked up from germline, CDR1 is SNHLY and CDR2 is FYNNEI. Trimming at V came to 6 bases and at J to 6 bases, leaving 7 bases not matched to a gene. CDR3 sequence: CASSSIAGADTQYF. The DNA of the CDR3 is TGTGCCAGCAGCTCCATAGCGGGGGCCGATACGCAGTATTTT.

The V gene is TRBV7-9, the J gene TRBJ2-7; TRBD1 aligns across 9 bases. The CDR3 runs to 14 residues. J was trimmed by 2 bases and V by 5 bases; bases with no gene match: 4. Looked up from germline, CDR1 is SEHNR and CDR2 is FQNEAQ (reference sequence). The CDR3: CASSTGQGTYEQYF. The CDR3 DNA reads TGTGCCAGCAGCACAGGACAGGGGACCTACGAGCAGTACTTC.

There are a few counts of this clone. The chain employs TRBV28 and TRBJ2-1, with 10 bases aligning to TRBD2. V lost 6 bases and J lost 8; bases outside the gene matches: 10. This CDR3 spans 15 amino acids. From germline, CDR1 is MDHEN and CDR2 SYDVKM. The CDR3 spells CASRGASGRGYEQFF. The CDR3 DNA is TGTGCCAGCAGAGGGGCTAGCGGGAGAGGATATGAGCAGTTCTTC.

The rearrangement links TRBV29-1 to TRBJ2-2; 15 bases map to TRBD2. This CDR3 comprises 17 residues. The germline V gene has CDR1 SQVTM and CDR2 ANQGSEA. Unmatched junction bases numbered 13, after V lost 7 bases and J lost 7 bases. As DNA, the CDR3 is TGCAGCGCCGGCGGACTAGCGGGAGGGCCTGCTGGCGGGGAGCTGTTTTTT. As protein: CSAGGLAGGPAGGELFF.

The rearrangement joins TRBV19 to TRBJ1-6; 7 bases fit TRBD1. CDR1 is LNHDA, CDR2 SQIVND, per germline (reference sequence). This CDR3 is built from 13 residues. Trimming cost V 9 bases and J 9 bases; bases outside gene matches: 8. The CDR3 bases are TGTGCCAGCGGAGACAGGGCGGGTTCACCCCTCCACTTT. It specifies CASGDRAGSPLHF.

The chain employs TRBV28 and TRBJ2-7, with TRBD1 as a possible D gene (6 bases). CDR1 MDHEN and CDR2 SYDVKM come from the germline V gene. The CDR3 is 16 residues long. V was clipped by 4 bases and J by 3 bases, with 19 bases between them. The CDR3 DNA sequence: TGTGCCAGCAGTTCATCCTTGACAGGAGCGCACTACGAGCAGTACTTC. Amino acid sequence: CASSSSLTGAHYEQYF.

The chain links TRBV7-9 to TRBJ1-2; TRBD1 matches at 7 bases. The CDR3 consists of 15 residues. The V segment lost 1 base and the J segment 7 bases; nucleotides outside the gene matches: 9. From germline, CDR1 is SEHNR and CDR2 FQNEAQ (reference sequence). The CDR3 loop is CASSLVRQGEGGYTF. Here the CDR3 DNA reads TGTGCCAGCAGCTTAGTGCGACAGGGCGAGGGTGGCTACACCTTC.

The chain joins TRBV28 to TRBJ2-7; the D is unclear. Germline values: CDR1 MDHEN, CDR2 SYDVKM. The CDR3 contains 15 residues. V was clipped by 2 bases and J by 8 bases, with 19 bases between them. This chain's CDR3 is CASSLAAPIVLKQYF. CDR3 in DNA: TGTGCCAGCAGTTTAGCGGCACCCATAGTTTTGAAGCAGTACTTC. The full variable domain, in which reference TRBV28 and TRBJ2-7 provide the parts outside the CDR3, is DVKVTQSSRYLVKRTGEKVFLECVQDMDHENMFWYRQDPGLGLRLIYFSYDVKMKEKGDIPEGYSVSREKKERFSLILESASTNQTSMYLCASSLAAPIVLKQYFGPGTRLTVT.

A few counts support this clone. The rearrangement links TRBV15 to TRBJ1-5, with 9 bases matching TRBD1. J lost 6 bases, V lost 3 bases, and 6 bases had no gene match. This CDR3 is built from 15 residues. Per germline, CDR1 LNHNV and CDR2 YYDKDF (reference sequence). CDR3 sequence reads: CATSSWGQGRQPQHF. In nucleotides, the CDR3 is TGTGCCACCAGCAGTTGGGGACAGGGACGTCAGCCCCAGCATTTT.

The chain carries TRBV30 and TRBJ2-7; TRBD2 aligns across 7 bases. V shed 5 bases and J 5 bases; nucleotides not matched to a gene: 6. In germline, CDR1 is GTSNPN, CDR2 SVGIG (reference sequence). The CDR3 spans 12 residues. CDR3 in DNA: TGTGCCTGGGGGGGGGTGGTCCACGAGCAGTACTTC. Amino acids: CAWGGVVHEQYF.